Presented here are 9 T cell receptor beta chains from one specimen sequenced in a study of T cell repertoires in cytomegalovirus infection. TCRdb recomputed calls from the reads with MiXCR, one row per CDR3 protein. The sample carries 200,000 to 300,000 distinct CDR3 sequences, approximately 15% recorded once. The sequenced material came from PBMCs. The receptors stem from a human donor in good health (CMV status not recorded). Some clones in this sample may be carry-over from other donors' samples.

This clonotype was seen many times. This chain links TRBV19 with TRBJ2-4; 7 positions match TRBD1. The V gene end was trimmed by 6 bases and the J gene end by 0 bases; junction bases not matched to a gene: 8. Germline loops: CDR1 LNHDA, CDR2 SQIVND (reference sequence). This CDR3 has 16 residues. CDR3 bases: TGTGCCAGTAGCCGGGACAGAACTCTAGCCAAAAACATTCAGTACTTC. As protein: CASSRDRTLAKNIQYF.

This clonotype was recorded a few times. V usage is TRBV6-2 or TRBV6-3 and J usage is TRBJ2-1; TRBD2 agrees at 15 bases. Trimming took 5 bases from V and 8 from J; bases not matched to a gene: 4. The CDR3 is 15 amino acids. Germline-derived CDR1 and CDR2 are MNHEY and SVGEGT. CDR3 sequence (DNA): TGTGCCAGCAGTGACAGGACTAGCGGGAGGGATGAGCAGTTCTTC. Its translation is CASSDRTSGRDEQFF.

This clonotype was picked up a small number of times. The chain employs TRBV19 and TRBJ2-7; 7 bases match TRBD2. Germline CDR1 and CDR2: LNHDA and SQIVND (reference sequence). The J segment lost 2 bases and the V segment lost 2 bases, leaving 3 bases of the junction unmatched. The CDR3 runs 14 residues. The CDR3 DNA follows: TGTGCCAGTAGTATAACCGGACTAGCCTACGAGCAGTACTTC. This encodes CASSITGLAYEQYF.

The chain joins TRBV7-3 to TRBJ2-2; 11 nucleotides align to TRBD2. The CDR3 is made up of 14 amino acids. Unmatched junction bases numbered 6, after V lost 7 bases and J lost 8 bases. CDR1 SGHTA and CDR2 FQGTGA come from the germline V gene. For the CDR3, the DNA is TGTGCCAGCACCATACTAGCGGGAGAAGGGGAGCTGTTTTTT. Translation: CASTILAGEGELFF. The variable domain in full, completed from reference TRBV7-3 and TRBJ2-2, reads GAGVSQTPSNKVTEKGKYVELRCDPISGHTALYWYRQSLGQGPEFLIYFQGTGAADDSGLPNDRFFAVRPEGSVSTLKIQRTERGDSAVYLCASTILAGEGELFFGEGSRLTVL.

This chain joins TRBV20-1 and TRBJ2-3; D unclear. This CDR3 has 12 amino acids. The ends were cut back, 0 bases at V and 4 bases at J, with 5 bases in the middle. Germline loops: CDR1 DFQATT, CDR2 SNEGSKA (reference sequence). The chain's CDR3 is CSAREVSDTQYF. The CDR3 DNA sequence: TGCAGTGCTAGAGAAGTTTCAGATACGCAGTATTTT.

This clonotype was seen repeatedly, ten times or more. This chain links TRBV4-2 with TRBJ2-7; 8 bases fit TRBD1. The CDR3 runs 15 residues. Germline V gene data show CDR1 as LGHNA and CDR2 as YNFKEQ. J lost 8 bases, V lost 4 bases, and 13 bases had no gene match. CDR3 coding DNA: TGTGCCAGCAGCCGAGTGGAGGGACAGGCGGTACAGCAGTACTTC. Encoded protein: CASSRVEGQAVQQYF.

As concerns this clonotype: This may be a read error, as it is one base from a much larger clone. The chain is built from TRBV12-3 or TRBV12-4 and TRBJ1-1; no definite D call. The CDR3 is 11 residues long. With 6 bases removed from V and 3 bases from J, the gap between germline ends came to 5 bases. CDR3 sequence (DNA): TGTGCCAGCAGGGATCACACTGAAGCTTTCTTT. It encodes CASRDHTEAFF.

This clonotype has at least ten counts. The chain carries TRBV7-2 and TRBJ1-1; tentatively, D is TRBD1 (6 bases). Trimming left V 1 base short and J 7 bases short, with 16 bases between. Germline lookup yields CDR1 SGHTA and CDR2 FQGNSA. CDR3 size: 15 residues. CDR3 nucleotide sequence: TGTGCCAGCAGCTTAGGTACCTGGGGGGCGAATGAAGCTTTCTTT. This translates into CASSLGTWGANEAFF.

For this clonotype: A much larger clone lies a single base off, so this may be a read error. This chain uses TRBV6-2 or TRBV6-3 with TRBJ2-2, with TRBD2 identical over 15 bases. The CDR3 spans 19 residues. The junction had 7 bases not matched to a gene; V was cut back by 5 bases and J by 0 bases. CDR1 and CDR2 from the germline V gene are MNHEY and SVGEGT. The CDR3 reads CASSPTGLAGGPNTGELFF. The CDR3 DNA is TGTGCCAGCAGTCCCACGGGACTAGCGGGAGGACCGAACACCGGGGAGCTGTTTTTT.